A selection of T cell receptor beta chains follows, all from one sample in a study of cytomegalovirus exposure and HLA in healthy donors. Assay used: immunoSEQ multiplex PCR; TCRdb lists only in-frame clones, some missing. The sample lists approximately 200,000 clones, about four fifths occurring once. The sample was PBMCs. Receptor source: a girl between 10 and 17 years old in good health and CMV-seropositive. CDR3s include the opening cysteine and the closing phenylalanine or tryptophan. The D gene is left open where the match is weak. Size tells how often a clone was seen (once, few, many) or the class of an expanded clone, and some rows leave it out.

TGTGCCAGCACCCCGGACTTTTACGAGCAGTTCTTC CASTPDFYEQFF . TRBV11-2 once TRBJ2-1
TGTGCCAGCAGCTTAACGGCAGGGGTTGAGACCCAGTACTTC CASSLTAGVETQYF . TRBV7-6 . TRBJ2-5
TGTACCAGCAGGTTCGGACAGGAGCGCACAGATACGCAGTATTTT CTSRFGQERTDTQYF TRBD1 TRBV7-9 . TRBJ2-3
TGTGCCAGCAGCGTAGCGGGGGAGCCAACCAGCGTCCTGACTTTC CASSVAGEPTSVLTF . TRBV9 . TRBJ2-6
TGTGCCAGTAGTCAGAGGGACACAGGATATAGCAATCAGCCCCAGCATTTT CASSQRDTGYSNQPQHF . TRBV19 . TRBJ1-5
TGTGCCAGCAGTTTTGGGGGGAGCAGCACAGATACGCAGTATTTT CASSFGGSSTDTQYF . TRBV27 . TRBJ2-3
TGTGCCAGCTCACCCACAGGGTTGCCCACTGAAGCTTTCTTT CASSPTGLPTEAFF . TRBV18 . TRBJ1-1
TGCAGCGTTTATGCAACTAATGAAAAACTGTTTTTT CSVYATNEKLFF . TRBV29-1 . TRBJ1-4
TGTGCCAGCAGTGTGGGGGGGGGAAGACCCGGTTCACCCCTCCACTTT CASSVGGGRPGSPLHF . TRBV2 . TRBJ1-6
TGTGCCAGCAGCCAAGTGCAGGGGCCAAAACTGTTTTTT CASSQVQGPKLFF . TRBV14 . TRBJ1-4
TGTGCCAGCAGCGTAGGAGAGGGTTCGTTGACTAATGAAAAACTGTTTTTT CASSVGEGSLTNEKLFF . TRBV9 once TRBJ1-4
TGCAGGGGACACAACAGGGGGAGCTACACCTTC CRGHNRGSYTF TRBD1 TRBV20-1 . TRBJ1-2
TGTGCCAGCAGCTCAATCTGGACAGGTACTGGGGATGAGCAGTTCTTC CASSSIWTGTGDEQFF TRBD1 TRBV7-8 . TRBJ2-1
TGTGCCAGCAGCCGCGGAACCCTGCCGGGACAGGGTTACTCCTACGAGCAGTACTTC CASSRGTLPGQGYSYEQYF TRBD1 TRBV5-8 . TRBJ2-7
TGTGCCAGCAGTCGTCCTTGGCCCCCCTATGGCTACACCTTC CASSRPWPPYGYTF . TRBV6-4 once TRBJ1-2
TGTGCCAGAAGCCCGGGGTTTTGGGGTCAGAACTCCTACGAGCAGTACTTC CARSPGFWGQNSYEQYF . TRBV5-3 . TRBJ2-7
TGCGCCAGCAGCCAAGATCTAGCGGGGGGTCCAGGACGGGGGGCAGATACGCAGTATTTT CASSQDLAGGPGRGADTQYF TRBD2 TRBV4-3 . TRBJ2-3
TGTGCCTGGGCCAGGACAGCGAAAGGGGAAAAACTGTTTTTT CAWARTAKGEKLFF . TRBV30 . TRBJ1-4
TGTGCCAGCAGCTGGGGGGGACCGGGCAATGAGCAGTTCTTC CASSWGGPGNEQFF TRBD2 TRBV7-6 few TRBJ2-1
TGTGCCAGCAGCTTGGGCCTCACTAGCGATGTCCGCGAGCAGTTCTTC CASSLGLTSDVREQFF TRBD2 TRBV5-6 few TRBJ2-1
TGTGCCAGCAGTCTAGCGGGGGGGCAGGAGACCCAGTACTTC CASSLAGGQETQYF TRBD2 TRBV6-5 . TRBJ2-5
TGTGCCAGTCGACCCCCAGGGAAGTACGAGCAGTACTTC CASRPPGKYEQYF . TRBV19 few TRBJ2-7
TGTGCCAGCAGGACCGGCCCACGGAGAGGCGACGGTATGAACACTGAAGCTTTCTTT CASRTGPRRGDGMNTEAFF . TRBV7-9 . TRBJ1-1
TGTGCCAGCAGCGTAGGCCCCAATAGCGGGGGGTTGAATGAGCAGTTCTTC CASSVGPNSGGLNEQFF TRBD2 TRBV9 . TRBJ2-1
TGTGCCAGTGAGCCGGGACAGGTCGACAATCAGCCCCAGCATTTT CASEPGQVDNQPQHF TRBD1 TRBV2 . TRBJ1-5
TGTGCCAGCTCACCAGCGTTCGGGACAGAGTGGGCTGGGACCTTC CASSPAFGTEWAGTF TRBD1 TRBV18 . TRBJ1-2
TGTGCCAGCAGTTACTCGGCAGGCCCCTCTGGAAACACCATATATTTT CASSYSAGPSGNTIYF . TRBV6-5 . TRBJ1-3
TGTGCCAGTACCCTCAAGCGGGGGGCAGGTTGGGCGCAGTATTTT CASTLKRGAGWAQYF TRBD2 TRBV19 . TRBJ2-3
TGTGCCAGCAGCACTGGGACTAGGGGGGCTCACGAGCAGTACTTC CASSTGTRGAHEQYF . TRBV21-1 . TRBJ2-7